Below are 23 T cell receptor beta chains sequenced from a single sample in a study of blood T cell repertoires in COVID-19. Only in-frame clones appear in the TCRdb table, and some are missing; sequencing was by immunoSEQ multiplex PCR. The sample shows some 200,000 clones, more than 65% of them seen only once. Sequenced input: peripheral blood. These receptors came from a woman in her thirties who had recovered from COVID-19.

The chain joins TRBV27 to TRBJ2-7; TRBD1 matches 9 bases. This CDR3 contains 17 residues. Trimming took 5 bases from V and 2 from J; bases not matched to a gene: 13. Germline V CDR1 and CDR2: MNHEY, SMNVEV (reference sequence). CDR3 amino acids: CASSLLPGQGIPYEQYF. CDR3 DNA: TGTGCCAGCAGTCTACTCCCGGGACAGGGTATTCCCTACGAGCAGTACTTC.

A few counts support this clone. The chain has TRBV5-4 and TRBJ2-7; D not resolved. This CDR3 is built from 13 residues. Between the trimmed V and J ends, which lost 1 base and 2 bases, there was a span of 7 bases. CDR1 and CDR2 (germline): SGHNT, YYREEE (reference sequence). DNA for the CDR3: TGTGCCAGCAGCTTGAACACCCCCTACGAGCAGTACTTC. It codes for CASSLNTPYEQYF.

This clone has only a few counts. V is TRBV6-5 and J is TRBJ1-2; D is undetermined. This CDR3 contains 13 residues. CDR1 and CDR2 (germline): MNHEY, SVGAGI. Deletions cut 7 bases from V and 6 bases from J, with 15 bases between. DNA of the CDR3: TGTGCCAGCATTTGGAGGTCGGGAGATGGCTACACCTTC. Translation gives CASIWRSGDGYTF.

The V call is TRBV19, the J call TRBJ1-6; D gene uncertain. The ends were cut back, 7 bases at V and 0 bases at J, with 4 bases in the middle. The CDR3 spans 13 residues. Germline V gene data show CDR1 as LNHDA and CDR2 as SQIVND (reference sequence). The CDR3 region is CASTSSYNSPLHF. Here the CDR3 DNA reads TGTGCCAGTACGAGCTCCTATAATTCACCCCTCCACTTT.

The chain employs TRBV6-5 and TRBJ2-5; 12 bases are a match to TRBD2. This CDR3 has 15 residues. The germline gives CDR1 MNHEY, CDR2 SVGAGI. The V segment lost 5 bases and the J segment 5 bases; nucleotides outside the gene matches: 6. The CDR3 sequence: CASSMRGTSGETQYF. In DNA, the CDR3 is TGTGCCAGCAGTATGCGGGGGACTAGCGGGGAGACCCAGTACTTC.

The chain is built from TRBV6-5 and TRBJ1-1, with D possibly being TRBD1 (6 bases). CDR1 is MNHEY, CDR2 SVGAGI, per germline. The CDR3 spans 12 residues. V was shortened by 5 bases and J by 7 bases, with 11 bases between the two germline ends. DNA for the CDR3: TGTGCCAGCAGTCCGGGACACGATGAAGCTTTCTTT. Amino acid sequence: CASSPGHDEAFF.

This clone occurred a few times. The chain joins TRBV18 to TRBJ2-1, with TRBD1 identical over 7 bases. V shed 4 bases, J shed 6 bases, and the junction held 6 bases outside the gene matches. The CDR3 has 14 residues. Germline V gives CDR1 KGHSH, CDR2 LQKENI. CDR3 nucleotides: TGTGCCAGCTCACAGGGACAGCTCTCCAATGAGCAGTTCTTC. Translated, it gives CASSQGQLSNEQFF. The variable domain in full, completed from reference TRBV18 and TRBJ2-1, reads NAGVMQNPRHLVRRRGQEARLRCSPMKGHSHVYWYRQLPEEGLKFMVYLQKENIIDESGMPKERFSAEFPKEGPSILRIQQVVRGDSAAYFCASSQGQLSNEQFFGPGTRLTVL.

This chain links TRBV5-8 with TRBJ2-1; 11 bases match TRBD1. J was trimmed by 7 bases and V by 4 bases; bases with no gene match: 7. CDR1 and CDR2 (germline): SGHTS, YDEGEE. The CDR3 contains 15 residues. The CDR3 reads CASSARTGGENEQFF. CDR3 nucleotides: TGTGCCAGCAGCGCCCGGACAGGGGGCGAAAATGAGCAGTTCTTC. The full variable domain, in which reference TRBV5-8 and TRBJ2-1 provide the parts outside the CDR3, is EAGVTQSPTHLIKTRGQQATLRCSPISGHTSVYWYQQALGLGLQFLLWYDEGEERNRGNFPPRFSGRQFPNYSSELNVNALELEDSALYLCASSARTGGENEQFFGPGTRLTVL.

The rearrangement joins TRBV5-1 to TRBJ1-4; TRBD1 matches at 8 bases. The V gene end was trimmed by 5 bases and the J gene end by 4 bases; junction bases not matched to a gene: 4. Germline V lookup: CDR1 SGHRS, CDR2 YFSETQ. The CDR3 loop spans 14 amino acids. Here the CDR3 reads CASSRQGSNEKLFF. The CDR3 DNA reads TGCGCCAGCAGTAGACAGGGGAGTAATGAAAAACTGTTTTTT.

This chain connects TRBV6-5 to TRBJ1-2; perhaps TRBD1 as D (6 bases). The germline gives CDR1 MNHEY, CDR2 SVGAGI. CDR3 length: 12 amino acids. With 8 bases removed from V and 5 bases from J, the gap between germline ends came to 12 bases. The CDR3 nucleotides read TGTGCCAGCGGGGGGGCCTGGTATGGCTACACCTTC. Its protein product is CASGGAWYGYTF.

The J gene is TRBJ1-2, the V gene TRBV5-6, with D possibly TRBD1 on 6 matching bases. Trimming stripped 0 bases from V and 4 bases from J, with 16 bases between. Germline CDR1 is SGHDT and CDR2 is YYEEEE. The CDR3 runs 16 residues. The CDR3 DNA follows: TGTGCCAGCAGCTTGGAAGTACAGGGATCTTTCTATGGCTACACCTTC. Its translation is CASSLEVQGSFYGYTF.

The rearrangement links TRBV27 to TRBJ2-7; possible D gene TRBD2, 5 bases. The CDR3 has 17 amino acids. With 3 bases removed from V and 0 bases from J, the gap between germline ends came to 18 bases. CDR1 is MNHEY and CDR2 is SMNVEV in the germline V gene (reference sequence). CDR3 bases: TGTGCCAGCAGTTTTCTTAGGGCGGGTGGTCCCTCCTACGAGCAGTACTTC. Its translation is CASSFLRAGGPSYEQYF.

The chain employs TRBV28 and TRBJ2-7; TRBD2 matches at 8 bases. Looked up from germline, CDR1 is MDHEN and CDR2 is SYDVKM. After removal of 3 bases from V and 6 bases from J, the junction contained 10 bases not matched to a gene. The CDR3 sequence is 15 residues long. The CDR3 spells CASSFRVAGSSEQYF. In nucleotides, the CDR3 is TGTGCCAGCAGTTTTCGGGTAGCGGGGAGTAGCGAGCAGTACTTC.

The rearrangement uses TRBV30 and TRBJ2-4, with 12 bases aligning to TRBD2. Looked up from germline, CDR1 is GTSNPN and CDR2 is SVGIG (reference sequence). V lost 3 bases, J lost 0 bases, and 0 bases stayed unmatched. CDR3 length equals 15 residues. CDR3 protein: CAWRGLAGAKNIQYF. CDR3 nucleotide sequence: TGTGCCTGGAGGGGACTAGCGGGAGCCAAAAACATTCAGTACTTC. Filled out from reference TRBV30 and TRBJ2-4, the complete variable domain reads SQTIHQWPATLVQPVGSPLSLECTVEGTSNPNLYWYRQAAGRGLQLLFYSVGIGQISSEVPQNLSASRPQDRQFILSSKKLLLSDSGFYLCAWRGLAGAKNIQYFGAGTRLSVL.

The chain couples TRBV5-1 to TRBJ2-2, with TRBD1 as a possible D gene (6 bases). This CDR3 comprises 15 residues. Looked up from germline, CDR1 is SGHRS and CDR2 is YFSETQ. The V and J ends lost 2 bases and 3 bases respectively, with 11 bases between them. This chain's CDR3 is CASSFTGSDTGELFF. The DNA for the CDR3 is TGCGCCAGCAGCTTTACAGGGTCCGACACCGGGGAGCTGTTTTTT.

The J gene is TRBJ2-7, the V gene TRBV6-1; 8 nucleotides align to TRBD1. Trimming cost V 0 bases and J 1 base; bases outside gene matches: 5. CDR3 length: 16 residues. Germline CDR1 reads MNHNS; CDR2 reads SASEGT. CDR3 nucleotides: TGTGCCAGCAGTGAAGCAGGGGACAGGTCATCCTACGAGCAGTACTTC. As protein: CASSEAGDRSSYEQYF.

The V and J genes are TRBV9 and TRBJ2-2; 9 bases align to TRBD2. Looked up from germline, CDR1 is SGDLS and CDR2 is YYNGEE. The CDR3 is 15 amino acids. V shed 5 bases and J 6 bases; nucleotides not matched to a gene: 8. For the CDR3, the DNA is TGTGCCAGCAGTCCCCCGACTAGCGGCTCCGGGGAGCTGTTTTTT. It translates to CASSPPTSGSGELFF.

This clone was counted a few times. The rearrangement uses TRBV4-2 and TRBJ2-5, with 15 bases matching TRBD2. After removal of 0 bases from V and 4 bases from J, the junction contained 6 bases not matched to a gene. Germline-derived CDR1 and CDR2 are LGHNA and YNFKEQ. The CDR3 has 18 residues. CDR3 amino acids: CASSQEGLAGGPGETQYF. CDR3 bases: TGTGCCAGCAGCCAAGAAGGACTAGCGGGAGGGCCGGGAGAGACCCAGTACTTC.

The chain combines TRBV5-6 with TRBJ2-3; 9 nucleotides match TRBD1. V shed 2 bases, J shed 3 bases, and the junction held 7 bases outside the gene matches. In germline, CDR1 is SGHDT, CDR2 YYEEEE. The CDR3 covers 16 residues. CDR3 in DNA: TGTGCCAGCAGCTTCCCCCGGGACAGGGAGACAGATACGCAGTATTTT. Translating gives CASSFPRDRETDTQYF.

Only a few counts were recorded for this clone. This chain connects TRBV7-9 to TRBJ1-1; 11 bases fit TRBD1. Per germline, CDR1 SEHNR and CDR2 FQNEAQ (reference sequence). J was trimmed by 5 bases and V by 1 base; bases with no gene match: 3. The CDR3 has 15 amino acids. CDR3 sequence (DNA): TGTGCCAGCAGCTTAGTGGACAGGGGGCGAACTGAAGCTTTCTTT. It codes for CASSLVDRGRTEAFF.

This rearrangement joins TRBV29-1 to TRBJ1-1; D call uncertain. Trimming removed 4 bases from V and 2 bases from J, with 8 bases in between. CDR1 SQVTM and CDR2 ANQGSEA come from the germline V gene. This CDR3 contains 12 residues. The CDR3 sequence is CSVVAGNTEAFF. The CDR3 DNA reads as TGCAGCGTTGTGGCGGGCAACACTGAAGCTTTCTTT.

This clone appeared a few times. Other DNA sequences of this sample code for an identical CDR3. The chain joins TRBV7-9 to TRBJ2-7; D gene ambiguous. V was pared by 3 bases and J by 4 bases, with 7 bases between. CDR3 length: 12 residues. Germline lookup yields CDR1 SEHNR and CDR2 FQNEAQ (reference sequence). The CDR3 sequence is CASSFSGYEQYF. Written as DNA, the CDR3 is TGTGCCAGCAGCTTTTCGGGTTACGAGCAGTACTTC.

This clone occurred a few times. The DNA of the CDR3 is TGTGCCAGTAGTATAGACAGCTATGGCTACACCTTC. This sequence encodes CASSIDSYGYTF. The V and J genes are TRBV19 and TRBJ1-2, with no clear D. The CDR3 sequence is 12 residues long. Germline V gives CDR1 LNHDA, CDR2 SQIVND (reference sequence). Trimming took 0 bases from V and 4 from J, leaving 3 bases between them.